Below, 22 T cell receptor beta chains from the same sample are listed, as sequenced in a study of graft-versus-host responses after intestinal transplantation. These receptors' targets are unknown. Assay: immunoSEQ multiplex PCR; the TCRdb copy retains only in-frame clones and omits some. The sample consists of approximately 68,000 clones, 90% of them appearing once. The sample in question was unstimulated CD8+ T cells sorted from spleen or lymph node cells, obtained before transplant. These TCRs come from a human donor who was the organ donor for an intestinal transplant.

The rearrangement joins TRBV18 to TRBJ1-1; D possibly corresponds to TRBD1 (6 bases). Per germline, CDR1 KGHSH and CDR2 LQKENI. Trimming left V 5 bases short and J 1 base short, with 20 bases between. There are 17 residues in the CDR3. The CDR3 bases are TGTGCCAGCTCAGACGAGCGGACAGCGAAAACGAACACTGAAGCTTTCTTT. Protein product: CASSDERTAKTNTEAFF.

The CDR3 sequence is CAISESPIGQGSNYGYTF. The CDR3 DNA sequence: TGTGCCATCAGTGAGTCCCCAATCGGACAGGGATCTAACTATGGCTACACCTTC. The chain couples TRBV10-3 to TRBJ1-2; 8 nucleotides agree with TRBD1. The CDR3 runs 18 residues. The V and J ends lost 0 bases and 0 bases, in that order; junction bases with no gene match: 9. Germline assignment: CDR1 ENHRY and CDR2 SYGVKD.

This chain joins TRBV4-3 and TRBJ2-6; perhaps TRBD1 as D (5 bases). From germline, CDR1 is LGHNA and CDR2 YSLEER. CDR3 length: 17 residues. Trimming shortened V by 0 bases and J by 2 bases, and 11 bases separated the two germline ends. The chain's CDR3 is CASSQDRLGAGANVLTF. The CDR3 bases are TGCGCCAGCAGCCAAGATCGGTTAGGGGCTGGGGCCAACGTCCTGACTTTC.

The chain joins TRBV5-1 to TRBJ1-1; 7 positions agree with TRBD1. This CDR3 is 18 amino acids long. Trimming removed 1 base from V and 1 base from J; junction bases left unmatched: 13. CDR1 and CDR2 from the germline V gene are SGHRS and YFSETQ. The DNA of the CDR3 is TGCGCCAGCAGCTTGTTCTATCAAGGGGGCCGGCAGAACACTGAAGCTTTCTTT. Residues: CASSLFYQGGRQNTEAFF.

This chain links TRBV7-3 with TRBJ2-1; the D is unclear. The CDR3 is made up of 13 amino acids. Per the germline V gene, CDR1 is SGHTA and CDR2 is FQGTGA. Trimming left V 1 base short and J 6 bases short, with 7 bases between. This CDR3 reads CASSLSRFNEQFF. Here the CDR3 DNA reads TGTGCCAGCAGCTTAAGTCGGTTCAATGAGCAGTTCTTC.

This clone was seen a handful of times. J is TRBJ2-6 and V is TRBV6-1; D not certain. Germline CDR1 reads MNHNS; CDR2 reads SASEGT. The CDR3 spans 17 residues. Trimming took off 2 bases at V and 0 bases at J, with 11 bases between the two ends. CDR3 residues: CASSERYSTSGANVLTF. In nucleotides, the CDR3 is TGTGCCAGCAGTGAACGGTACAGCACCTCTGGGGCCAACGTCCTGACTTTC.

This sequence joins TRBV14 and TRBJ1-2; weak D call: TRBD1 (5 bases). The CDR3 length is 14 residues. Germline CDR1 and CDR2: SGHDN and FVKESK. Trimming cost V 2 bases and J 4 bases, with 11 bases left between them. In nucleotides, the CDR3 is TGTGCCAGCAGCCAATCGGGGGATGGCTATGGCTACACCTTC. This gives the protein CASSQSGDGYGYTF.

The chain combines TRBV15 with TRBJ1-2, with D tentatively TRBD1 (5 bases). Between the trimmed V and J ends, which lost 2 bases and 2 bases, there was a span of 6 bases. Germline CDR1 reads LNHNV; CDR2 reads YYDKDF (reference sequence). This CDR3 is built from 13 residues. The CDR3 coding sequence is TGTGCCACCAGCAGACAGGGAAACTATGGCTACACCTTC. Its translation is CATSRQGNYGYTF. Variable domain in full (rest from reference TRBV15 and TRBJ1-2): DAMVIQNPRYQVTQFGKPVTLSCSQTLNHNVMYWYQQKSSQAPKLLFHYYDKDFNNEADTPDNFQSRRPNTSFCFLDIRSPGLGDTAMYLCATSRQGNYGYTFGSGTRLTVV.

This chain links TRBV4-1 with TRBJ1-5; D gene ambiguous. Trimming took off 0 bases at V and 5 bases at J, with 17 bases between the two ends. Germline V gives CDR1 MGHRA, CDR2 YSYEKL. The CDR3 consists of 17 residues. For the CDR3, the DNA is TGCGCCAGCAGCCAAGATGAGTTGCCCGGGGTCGATCAGCCCCAGCATTTT. It encodes CASSQDELPGVDQPQHF.

This CDR3 is CASSPWLGGIGYGYTF. CDR3 nucleotides: TGTGCCAGCAGCCCATGGTTAGGAGGGATCGGCTATGGCTACACCTTC. The chain combines TRBV27 with TRBJ1-2; D remains ambiguous. CDR3 length equals 16 residues. In germline, CDR1 is MNHEY, CDR2 SMNVEV (reference sequence). V lost 6 bases and J lost 4, with 21 bases in between.

V and J are TRBV15 and TRBJ1-6; no firm D call. CDR1 and CDR2 from the germline V gene are LNHNV and YYDKDF (reference sequence). CDR3 size: 17 residues. V lost 0 bases, J lost 0 bases, and 9 bases lay in between. CDR3 residues: CATSRDYTVSYNSPLHF. The CDR3 DNA follows: TGTGCCACCAGCAGAGATTATACAGTCTCCTATAATTCACCCCTCCACTTT.

The V and J genes are TRBV9 and TRBJ2-2; TRBD2 matches at 7 bases. V dropped 3 bases and J dropped 7; count of bases not matched to a gene: 3. CDR3 size: 13 residues. Germline CDR1 SGDLS, CDR2 YYNGEE. The CDR3 sequence is CASSASGDGELFF. CDR3 in DNA: TGTGCCAGCAGCGCTAGCGGTGACGGGGAGCTGTTTTTT. The full variable domain, with the rest looked up from reference TRBV9 and TRBJ2-2, is DSGVTQTPKHLITATGQRVTLRCSPRSGDLSVYWYQQSLDQGLQFLIQYYNGEERAKGNILERFSAQQFPDLHSELNLSSLELGDSALYFCASSASGDGELFFGEGSRLTVL.

V is TRBV4-3 and J is TRBJ2-2, with 9 bases that match TRBD1. This CDR3 has 18 amino acids. Germline CDR1 is LGHNA and CDR2 is YSLEER. The junction had 15 bases not matched to a gene; V was cut back by 3 bases and J by 7 bases. CDR3 nucleotide sequence: TGCGCCAGCAGCCATACACTTCGCTTGGACAGGGGATACGGGGAGCTGTTTTTT. Amino acid sequence: CASSHTLRLDRGYGELFF.

This chain links TRBV6-6 with TRBJ2-1, with 8 bases that match TRBD1. The CDR3 consists of 15 residues. The V segment lost 8 bases and the J segment 3 bases; nucleotides outside the gene matches: 9. Germline assignment: CDR1 MNHNY and CDR2 SVGAGI (reference sequence). CDR3 nucleotides: TGTGCCAGCGCAATCGGACAGGGTCACTACAATGAGCAGTTCTTC. It translates to CASAIGQGHYNEQFF.

The chain carries TRBV25-1 and TRBJ2-4; 7 bases map to TRBD1. Per germline, CDR1 MGHDK and CDR2 SYGVNS. V lost 4 bases and J lost 5; bases outside the gene matches: 5. CDR3 length: 14 amino acids. The CDR3 loop is CASSGGTVQNIQYF. The CDR3 DNA reads as TGTGCCAGCAGTGGAGGGACAGTCCAAAACATTCAGTACTTC.

This clone was seen just once. The chain is built from TRBV28 and TRBJ2-5; D remains ambiguous. Germline-derived CDR1 and CDR2 are MDHEN and SYDVKM. CDR3 length: 16 amino acids. Trimming removed 6 bases at V and 1 base at J, with 18 bases between. The CDR3 coding sequence is TGTGCCAGCAGACCAACACTCAGCGAATTCCAAGAGACCCAGTACTTC. This encodes CASRPTLSEFQETQYF.

V gene TRBV10-2 combines with J gene TRBJ1-1; unclear D gene. V gave up 7 bases and J gave up 3 bases, with 12 bases separating them. The CDR3 is 13 amino acids. CDR1 WSHSY and CDR2 SAAADI come from the germline V gene. CDR3 DNA: TGCGCCAGCACGCGGGCTGTGGACACTGAAGCTTTCTTT. It codes for CASTRAVDTEAFF.

This chain uses TRBV7-8 with TRBJ1-5; the D is unclear. This CDR3 region has 17 residues. Germline V gene lookup returns CDR1 SGHVS and CDR2 FQNEAQ. Trimming removed 5 bases at V and 1 base at J, with 18 bases between. Written as DNA, the CDR3 is TGTGCCAGCAGCACCCGCGTCGGGCGCGGGAGCAATCAGCCCCAGCATTTT. Its translation: CASSTRVGRGSNQPQHF.

This chain links TRBV5-1 with TRBJ1-2; no definite D call. Trimming stripped 0 bases from V and 2 bases from J, with 14 bases between. The CDR3 runs to 16 residues. Per germline, CDR1 SGHRS and CDR2 YFSETQ. CDR3 DNA sequence: TGCGCCAGCAGCTTGGGAAGTGGTCAGGTGAACTATGGCTACACCTTC. Protein product: CASSLGSGQVNYGYTF.

The V gene is TRBV2, the J gene TRBJ2-5, with TRBD2 matching 8 bases. Germline V gene lookup returns CDR1 SNHLY and CDR2 FYNNEI. V shed 6 bases, J shed 1 base, and the junction held 16 bases outside the gene matches. This CDR3 contains 18 residues. The CDR3 spells CASRGPREFSGAQETQYF. The CDR3 nucleotides are TGTGCCAGCAGGGGCCCCCGTGAGTTTAGCGGGGCCCAAGAGACCCAGTACTTC.

The chain is built from TRBV2 and TRBJ1-1; maybe TRBD1 (5 bases). Germline CDR1 is SNHLY and CDR2 is FYNNEI. There are 17 residues in the CDR3. Trimming left V 4 bases short and J 2 bases short, with 20 bases between. The CDR3 sequence is CASSGSDNDPTNTEAFF. The CDR3 DNA is TGTGCCAGCAGTGGTTCGGACAACGACCCGACAAACACTGAAGCTTTCTTT. Supplemented by reference TRBV2 and TRBJ1-1, the full variable domain reads EPEVTQTPSHQVTQMGQEVILRCVPISNHLYFYWYRQILGQKVEFLVSFYNNEISEKSEIFDDQFSVERPDGSNFTLKIRSTKLEDSAMYFCASSGSDNDPTNTEAFFGQGTRLTVV.

This rearrangement joins TRBV15 to TRBJ1-4; D possibly corresponds to TRBD1 (5 bases). Trimming removed 3 bases at V and 7 bases at J, with 24 bases between. Germline CDR1 and CDR2: LNHNV and YYDKDF (reference sequence). The CDR3 runs to 18 residues. Written as DNA, the CDR3 is TGTGCCACCAGCAGTGGAAACTCGGGACTCACGGCGGGTGAAAAACTGTTTTTT. Its protein product is CATSSGNSGLTAGEKLFF.